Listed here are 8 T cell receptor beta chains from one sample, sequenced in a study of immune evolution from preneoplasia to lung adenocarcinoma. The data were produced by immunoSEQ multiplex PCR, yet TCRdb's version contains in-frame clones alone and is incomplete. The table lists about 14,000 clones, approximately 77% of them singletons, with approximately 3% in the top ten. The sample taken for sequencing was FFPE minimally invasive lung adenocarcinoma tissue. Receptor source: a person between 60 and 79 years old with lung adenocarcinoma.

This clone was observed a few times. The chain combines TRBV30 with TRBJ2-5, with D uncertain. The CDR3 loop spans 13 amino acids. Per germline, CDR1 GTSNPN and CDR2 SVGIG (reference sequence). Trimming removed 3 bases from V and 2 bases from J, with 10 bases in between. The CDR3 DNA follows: TGTGCCTGGAGCCTGGCGATACAAGAGACCCAGTACTTC. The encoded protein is CAWSLAIQETQYF. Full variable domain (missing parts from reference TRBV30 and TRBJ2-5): SQTIHQWPATLVQPVGSPLSLECTVEGTSNPNLYWYRQAAGRGLQLLFYSVGIGQISSEVPQNLSASRPQDRQFILSSKKLLLSDSGFYLCAWSLAIQETQYFGPGTRLLVL.

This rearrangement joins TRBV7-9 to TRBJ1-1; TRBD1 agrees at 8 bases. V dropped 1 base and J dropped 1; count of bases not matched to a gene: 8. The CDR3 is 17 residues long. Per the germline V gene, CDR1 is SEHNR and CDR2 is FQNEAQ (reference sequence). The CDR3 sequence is CASSLVSGQGSNTEAFF. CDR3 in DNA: TGTGCCAGCAGCTTAGTCTCCGGACAGGGATCGAACACTGAAGCTTTCTTT.

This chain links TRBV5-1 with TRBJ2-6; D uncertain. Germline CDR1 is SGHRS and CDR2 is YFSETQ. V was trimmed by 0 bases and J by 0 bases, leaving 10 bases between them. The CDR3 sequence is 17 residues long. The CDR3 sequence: CASSLVRRISGANVLTF. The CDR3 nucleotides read TGCGCCAGCAGCTTGGTCCGGCGGATCTCTGGGGCCAACGTCCTGACTTTC.

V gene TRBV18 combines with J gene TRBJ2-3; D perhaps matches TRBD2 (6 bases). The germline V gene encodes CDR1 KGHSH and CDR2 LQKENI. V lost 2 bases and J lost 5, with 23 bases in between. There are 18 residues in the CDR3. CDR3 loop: CASSPKVIVLARGDTQYF. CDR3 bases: TGTGCCAGCTCACCAAAGGTGATCGTTTTAGCGCGGGGAGATACGCAGTATTTT.

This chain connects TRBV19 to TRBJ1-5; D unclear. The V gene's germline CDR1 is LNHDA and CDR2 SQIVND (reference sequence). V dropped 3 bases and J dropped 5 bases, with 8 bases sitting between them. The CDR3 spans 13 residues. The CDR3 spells CASSMSGDQPQHF. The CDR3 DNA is TGTGCCAGTAGTATGTCCGGGGATCAGCCCCAGCATTTT.

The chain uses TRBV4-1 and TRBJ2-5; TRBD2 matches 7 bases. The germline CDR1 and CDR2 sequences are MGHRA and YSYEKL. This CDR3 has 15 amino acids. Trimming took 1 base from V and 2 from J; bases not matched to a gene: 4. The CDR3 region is CASSQGGRNQETQYF. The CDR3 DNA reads TGCGCCAGCAGCCAAGGCGGGAGAAATCAAGAGACCCAGTACTTC.

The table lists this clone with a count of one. The CDR3 loop reads CASSWGPLAEQYF. CDR3 bases: TGCGCCAGCAGCTGGGGGCCGCTGGCCGAGCAGTACTTC. The chain couples TRBV5-1 to TRBJ2-7, with D tentatively TRBD1 (6 bases). CDR3 length: 13 residues. Per the germline V gene, CDR1 is SGHRS and CDR2 is YFSETQ. The V end lost 3 bases, the J end lost 6 bases, and 13 bases lay between the germline ends.

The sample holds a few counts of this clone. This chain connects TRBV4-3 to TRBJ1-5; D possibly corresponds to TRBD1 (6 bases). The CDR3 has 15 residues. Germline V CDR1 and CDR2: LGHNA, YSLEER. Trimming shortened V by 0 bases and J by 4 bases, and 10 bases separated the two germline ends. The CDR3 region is CASSQEWTDNQPQHF. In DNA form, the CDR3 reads TGCGCCAGCAGCCAAGAGTGGACAGATAATCAGCCCCAGCATTTT.